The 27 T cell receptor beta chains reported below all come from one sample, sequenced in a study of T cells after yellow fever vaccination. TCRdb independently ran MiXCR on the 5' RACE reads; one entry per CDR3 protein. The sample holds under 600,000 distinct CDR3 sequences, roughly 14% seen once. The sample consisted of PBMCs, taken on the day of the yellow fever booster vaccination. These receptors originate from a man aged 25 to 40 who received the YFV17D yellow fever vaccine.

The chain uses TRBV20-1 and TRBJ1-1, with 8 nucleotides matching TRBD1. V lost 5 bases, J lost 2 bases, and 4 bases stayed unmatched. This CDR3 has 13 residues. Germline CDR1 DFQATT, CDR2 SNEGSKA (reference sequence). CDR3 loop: CSALGQGNTEAFF. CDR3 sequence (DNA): TGCAGTGCTCTCGGACAGGGCAACACTGAAGCTTTCTTT.

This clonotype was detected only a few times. The CDR3 loop reads CSAQGTGGFYVSYEQYF. The CDR3 DNA reads as TGCAGCGCCCAAGGGACAGGGGGCTTTTACGTCTCCTACGAGCAGTACTTC. The rearrangement uses TRBV29-1 and TRBJ2-7; 12 bases are a match to TRBD1. The CDR3 extends over 17 amino acids. J gave up 0 bases and V 7 bases, and 13 bases lay outside the gene matches. The germline CDR1 and CDR2 sequences are SQVTM and ANQGSEA.

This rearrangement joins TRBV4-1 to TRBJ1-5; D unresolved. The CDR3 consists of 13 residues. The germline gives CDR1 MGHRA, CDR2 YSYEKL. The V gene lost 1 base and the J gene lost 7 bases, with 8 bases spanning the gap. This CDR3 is CASSQVSGQPQHF. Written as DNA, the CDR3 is TGCGCCAGCAGCCAAGTTTCTGGCCAGCCCCAGCATTTT.

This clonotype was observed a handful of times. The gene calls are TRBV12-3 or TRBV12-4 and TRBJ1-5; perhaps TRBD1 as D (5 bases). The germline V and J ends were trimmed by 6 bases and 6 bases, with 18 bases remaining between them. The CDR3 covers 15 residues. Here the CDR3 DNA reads TGTGCCAGCAGGCCAGGGAGGGGAATTGGTCAGCCCCAGCATTTT. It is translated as CASRPGRGIGQPQHF.

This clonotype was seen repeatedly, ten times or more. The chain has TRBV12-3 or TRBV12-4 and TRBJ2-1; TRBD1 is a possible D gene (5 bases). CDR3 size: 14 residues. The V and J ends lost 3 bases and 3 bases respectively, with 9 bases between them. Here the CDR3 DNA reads TGTGCCAGCAGTTTCAGGGTGGGCTACAATGAGCAGTTCTTC. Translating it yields CASSFRVGYNEQFF.

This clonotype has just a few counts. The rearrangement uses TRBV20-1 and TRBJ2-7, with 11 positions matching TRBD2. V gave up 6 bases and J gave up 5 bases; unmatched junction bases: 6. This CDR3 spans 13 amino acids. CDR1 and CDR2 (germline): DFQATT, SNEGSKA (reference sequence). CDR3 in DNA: TGCAGTGCCCCTCTAGCGGGAGGTGACGAGCAGTACTTC. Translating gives CSAPLAGGDEQYF.

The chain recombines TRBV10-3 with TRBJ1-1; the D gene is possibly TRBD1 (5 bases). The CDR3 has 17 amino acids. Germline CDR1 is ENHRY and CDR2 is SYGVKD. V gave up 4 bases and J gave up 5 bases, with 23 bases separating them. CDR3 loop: CAISGPAPYRKGTEAFF. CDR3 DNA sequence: TGTGCCATCAGTGGCCCGGCCCCCTACAGGAAGGGGACTGAAGCTTTCTTT.

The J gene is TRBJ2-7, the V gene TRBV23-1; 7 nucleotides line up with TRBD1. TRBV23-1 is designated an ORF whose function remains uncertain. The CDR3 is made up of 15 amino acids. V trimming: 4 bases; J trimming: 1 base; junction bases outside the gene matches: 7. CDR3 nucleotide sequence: TGCGCCAGCAGTCCCGCCGGGACAGAATCCTACGAGCAGTACTTC. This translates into CASSPAGTESYEQYF.

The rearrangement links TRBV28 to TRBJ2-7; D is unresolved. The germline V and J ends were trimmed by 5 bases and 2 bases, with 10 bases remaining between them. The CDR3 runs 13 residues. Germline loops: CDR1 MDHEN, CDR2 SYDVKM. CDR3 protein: CASSIGITYEQYF. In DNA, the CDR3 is TGTGCCAGCAGTATAGGAATAACCTACGAGCAGTACTTC.

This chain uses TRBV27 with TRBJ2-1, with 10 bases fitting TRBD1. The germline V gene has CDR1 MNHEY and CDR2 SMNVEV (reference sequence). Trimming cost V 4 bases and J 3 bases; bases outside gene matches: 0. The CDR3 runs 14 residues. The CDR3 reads CASSWTGGYNEQFF. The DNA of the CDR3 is TGTGCCAGCAGTTGGACAGGGGGCTACAATGAGCAGTTCTTC.

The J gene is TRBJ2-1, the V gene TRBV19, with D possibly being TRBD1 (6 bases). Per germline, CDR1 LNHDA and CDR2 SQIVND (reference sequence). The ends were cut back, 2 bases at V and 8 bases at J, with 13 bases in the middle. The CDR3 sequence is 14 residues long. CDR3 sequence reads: CASSISTQGYEQFF. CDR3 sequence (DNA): TGTGCCAGTAGTATATCGACACAGGGCTATGAGCAGTTCTTC. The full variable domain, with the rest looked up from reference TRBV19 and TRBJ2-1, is DGGITQSPKYLFRKEGQNVTLSCEQNLNHDAMYWYRQDPGQGLRLIYYSQIVNDFQKGDIAEGYSVSREKKESFPLTVTSAQKNPTAFYLCASSISTQGYEQFFGPGTRLTVL.

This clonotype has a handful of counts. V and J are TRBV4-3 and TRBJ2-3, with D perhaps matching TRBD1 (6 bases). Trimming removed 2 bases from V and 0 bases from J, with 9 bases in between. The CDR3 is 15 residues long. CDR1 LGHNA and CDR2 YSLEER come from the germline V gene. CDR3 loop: CASSQTGSSTDTQYF. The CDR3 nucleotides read TGCGCCAGCAGCCAAACAGGGTCAAGCACAGATACGCAGTATTTT.

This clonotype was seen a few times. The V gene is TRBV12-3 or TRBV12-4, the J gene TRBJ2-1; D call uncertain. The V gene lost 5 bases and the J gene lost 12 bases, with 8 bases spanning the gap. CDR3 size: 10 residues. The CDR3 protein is CASSRNTQFF. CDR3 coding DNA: TGTGCCAGCAGTCGAAATACGCAGTTCTTC.

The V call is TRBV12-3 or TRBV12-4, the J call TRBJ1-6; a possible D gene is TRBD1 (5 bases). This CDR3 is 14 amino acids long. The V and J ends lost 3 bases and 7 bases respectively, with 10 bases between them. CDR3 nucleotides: TGTGCCAGCAGTTTGTCGACAGTCAATTCACCCCTCCACTTT. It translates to CASSLSTVNSPLHF.

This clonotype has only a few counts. The CDR3 here is CASSLCWGLNNEQFF. The CDR3 DNA is TGTGCCAGCAGCTTATGCTGGGGACTAAACAATGAGCAGTTCTTC. The J gene is TRBJ2-1, the V gene TRBV11-3, with 7 bases identical to TRBD2. Looked up from germline, CDR1 is SGHNT and CDR2 is YENEEA. This CDR3 is 15 amino acids long. V lost 2 bases to trimming and J lost 5 bases; unmatched junction nucleotides: 6.

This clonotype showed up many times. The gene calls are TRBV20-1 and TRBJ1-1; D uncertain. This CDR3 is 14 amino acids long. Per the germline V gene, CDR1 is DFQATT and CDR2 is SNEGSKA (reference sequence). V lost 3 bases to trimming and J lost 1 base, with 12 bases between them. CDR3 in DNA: TGCAGTGCTAGGGGCCTGCGACAGAACACTGAAGCTTTCTTT. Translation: CSARGLRQNTEAFF.

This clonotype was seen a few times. CDR3 bases: TGCAGTGCCTCTACCCCTTGGGGATCGGCGATAGCCTACAATGAGCAGTTCTTC. Its protein is CSASTPWGSAIAYNEQFF. This chain connects TRBV20-1 to TRBJ2-1; no definite D call. The CDR3 contains 18 residues. CDR1 and CDR2 from the germline V gene are DFQATT and SNEGSKA (reference sequence). Trimming cost V 6 bases and J 2 bases, with 26 bases left between them.

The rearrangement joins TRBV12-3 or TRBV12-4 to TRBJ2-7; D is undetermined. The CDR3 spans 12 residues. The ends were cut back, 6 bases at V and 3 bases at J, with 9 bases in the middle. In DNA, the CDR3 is TGTGCCAGCAGCCGACTTTACTACGAGCAGTACTTC. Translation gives CASSRLYYEQYF.

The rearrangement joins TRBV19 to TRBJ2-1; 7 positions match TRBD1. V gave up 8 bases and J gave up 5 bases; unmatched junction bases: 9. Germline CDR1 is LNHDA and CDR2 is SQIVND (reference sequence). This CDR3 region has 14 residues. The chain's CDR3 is CASRRDSINNEQFF. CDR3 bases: TGTGCCAGTCGCCGGGACAGTATAAACAATGAGCAGTTCTTC.

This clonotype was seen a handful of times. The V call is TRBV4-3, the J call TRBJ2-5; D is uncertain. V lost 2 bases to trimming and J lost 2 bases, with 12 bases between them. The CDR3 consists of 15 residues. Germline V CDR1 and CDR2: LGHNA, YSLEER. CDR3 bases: TGCGCCAGCAGCCAAACCCCAGAGATTCAAGAGACCCAGTACTTC. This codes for CASSQTPEIQETQYF.

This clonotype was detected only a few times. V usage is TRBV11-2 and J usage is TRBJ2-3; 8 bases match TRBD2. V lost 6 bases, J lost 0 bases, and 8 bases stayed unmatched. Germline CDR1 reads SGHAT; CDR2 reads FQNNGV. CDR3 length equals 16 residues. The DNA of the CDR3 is TGTGCCAGCAGTTACAATAGCGGGACTAGCACAGATACGCAGTATTTT. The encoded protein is CASSYNSGTSTDTQYF. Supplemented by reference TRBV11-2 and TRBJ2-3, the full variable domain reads EAGVAQSPRYKIIEKRQSVAFWCNPISGHATLYWYQQILGQGPKLLIQFQNNGVVDDSQLPKDRFSAERLKGVDSTLKIQPAKLEDSAVYLCASSYNSGTSTDTQYFGPGTRLTVL.

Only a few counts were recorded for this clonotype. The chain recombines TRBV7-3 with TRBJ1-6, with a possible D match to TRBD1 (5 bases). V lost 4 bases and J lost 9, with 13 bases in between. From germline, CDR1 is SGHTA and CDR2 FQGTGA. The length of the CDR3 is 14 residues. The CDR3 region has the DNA TGTGCCAGCAGCTCGACAGAGCGCCGTTCACCCCTCCACTTT. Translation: CASSSTERRSPLHF.

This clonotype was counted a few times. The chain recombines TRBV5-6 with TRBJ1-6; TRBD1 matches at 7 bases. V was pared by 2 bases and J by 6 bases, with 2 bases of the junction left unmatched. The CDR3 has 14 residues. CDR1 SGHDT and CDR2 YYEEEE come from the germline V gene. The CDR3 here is CASSFQGGNSPLHF. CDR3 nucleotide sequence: TGTGCCAGCAGCTTCCAGGGGGGTAATTCACCCCTCCACTTT. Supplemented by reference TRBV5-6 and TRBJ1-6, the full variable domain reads DAGVTQSPTHLIKTRGQQVTLRCSPKSGHDTVSWYQQALGQGPQFIFQYYEEEERQRGNFPDRFSGHQFPNYSSELNVNALLLGDSALYLCASSFQGGNSPLHFGNGTRLTVT.

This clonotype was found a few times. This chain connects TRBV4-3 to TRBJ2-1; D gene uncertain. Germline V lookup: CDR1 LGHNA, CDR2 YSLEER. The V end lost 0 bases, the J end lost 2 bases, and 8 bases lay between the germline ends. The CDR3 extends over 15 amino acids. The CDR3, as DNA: TGCGCCAGCAGCCAAGATCGGTTGGCCTACAATGAGCAGTTCTTC. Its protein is CASSQDRLAYNEQFF.

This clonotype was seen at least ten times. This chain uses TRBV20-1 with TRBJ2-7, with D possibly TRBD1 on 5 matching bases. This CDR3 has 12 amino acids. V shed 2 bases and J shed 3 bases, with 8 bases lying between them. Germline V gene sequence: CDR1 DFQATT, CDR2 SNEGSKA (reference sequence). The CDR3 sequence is CSARTRDYEQYF. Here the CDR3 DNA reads TGCAGTGCTAGAACCAGGGACTACGAGCAGTACTTC.

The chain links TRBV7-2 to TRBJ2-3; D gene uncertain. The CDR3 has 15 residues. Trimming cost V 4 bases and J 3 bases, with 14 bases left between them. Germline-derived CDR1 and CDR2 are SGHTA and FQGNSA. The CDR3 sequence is CASSSRPPGTDTQYF. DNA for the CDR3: TGTGCCAGCAGCTCTAGGCCTCCGGGTACAGATACGCAGTATTTT. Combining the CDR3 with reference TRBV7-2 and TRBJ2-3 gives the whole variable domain GAGVSQSPSNKVTEKGKDVELRCDPISGHTALYWYRQSLGQGLEFLIYFQGNSAPDKSGLPSDRFSAERTGGSVSTLTIQRTQQEDSAVYLCASSSRPPGTDTQYFGPGTRLTVL.

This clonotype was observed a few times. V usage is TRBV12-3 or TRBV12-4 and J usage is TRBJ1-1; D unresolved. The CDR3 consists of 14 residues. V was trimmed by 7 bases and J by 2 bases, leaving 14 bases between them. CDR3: CASTAWSGNTEAFF. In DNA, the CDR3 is TGTGCCAGCACCGCTTGGTCGGGAAACACTGAAGCTTTCTTT.